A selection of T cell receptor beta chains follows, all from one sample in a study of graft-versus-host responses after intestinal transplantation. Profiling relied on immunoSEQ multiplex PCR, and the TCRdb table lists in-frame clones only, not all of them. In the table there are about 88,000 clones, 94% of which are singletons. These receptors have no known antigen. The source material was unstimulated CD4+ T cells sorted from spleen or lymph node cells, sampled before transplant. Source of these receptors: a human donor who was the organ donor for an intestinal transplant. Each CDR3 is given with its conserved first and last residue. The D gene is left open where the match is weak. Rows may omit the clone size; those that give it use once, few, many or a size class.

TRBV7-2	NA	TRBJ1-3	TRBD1	CASTSDRDSGNTIYF
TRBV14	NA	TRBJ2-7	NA	CASSQETGHSYEQYF
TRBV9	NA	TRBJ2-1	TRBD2	CASSVSAGGYNEQFF
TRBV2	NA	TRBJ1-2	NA	CASSQPGGYTF
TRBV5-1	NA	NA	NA	CASSFSRQADEQYF
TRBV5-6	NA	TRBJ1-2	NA	CASISEPNDPGYTF
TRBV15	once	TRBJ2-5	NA	CATSRGTDQETQYF
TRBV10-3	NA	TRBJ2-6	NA	CAISEKDQTGTAGANVLTF
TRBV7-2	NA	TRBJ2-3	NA	CASSPADTQYF
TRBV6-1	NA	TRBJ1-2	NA	CASSGVWRYGYTF
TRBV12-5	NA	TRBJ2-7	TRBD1	CASGLLGTANLILNRSSYEQYF
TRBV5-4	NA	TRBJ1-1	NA	CASSLSGWAEAFF
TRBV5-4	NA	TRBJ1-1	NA	CASSLDSNTEAFF
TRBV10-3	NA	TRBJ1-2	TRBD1	CAISRTGDSGEGYTF
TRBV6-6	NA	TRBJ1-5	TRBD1	CASSRTGVQPQHF
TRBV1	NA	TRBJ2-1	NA	CTSSGAGGPNGNEQFF
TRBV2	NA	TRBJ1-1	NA	CASGNRNTEAFF
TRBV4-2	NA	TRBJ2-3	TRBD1	CASSQRQGGASTDTQYF
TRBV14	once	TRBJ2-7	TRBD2	CASSGRLAGFYEQYF
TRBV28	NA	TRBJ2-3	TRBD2	CASSLGRGAITDTQYF
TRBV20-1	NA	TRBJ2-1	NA	CSASYNEQFF
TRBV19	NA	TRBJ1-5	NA	CASSIESNQPQHF
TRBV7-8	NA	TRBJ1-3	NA	CASRGASGNTIYF
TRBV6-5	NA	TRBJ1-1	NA	CASSEIAMGAFF
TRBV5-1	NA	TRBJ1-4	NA	CASSLGEWNEKLFF
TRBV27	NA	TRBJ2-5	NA	CASSFSRRETQYF
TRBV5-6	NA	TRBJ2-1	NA	CASSWGQGNEQFF
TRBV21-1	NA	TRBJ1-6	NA	CASGGRASSNSPLHF
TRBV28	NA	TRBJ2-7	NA	CASSPTGNQFYEQYF
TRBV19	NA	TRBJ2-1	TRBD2	CASTYRLAGVYNEQFF
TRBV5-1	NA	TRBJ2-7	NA	CASSFSRQADEQYF
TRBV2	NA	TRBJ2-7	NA	CASSSHSEQYF
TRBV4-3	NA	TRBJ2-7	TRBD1	CASSQDRGTGSF
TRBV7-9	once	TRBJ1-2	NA	CASSGIGRSYGYTF
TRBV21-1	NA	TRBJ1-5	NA	CASSLRKWRMANQPQHF
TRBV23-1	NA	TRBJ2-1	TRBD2	CASSQSSPSGVYNEQFF
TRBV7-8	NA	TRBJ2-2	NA	CASSRGAGELFF
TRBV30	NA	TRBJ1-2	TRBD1	CAWSRGTEYGYTF
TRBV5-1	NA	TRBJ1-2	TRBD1	CASSSGTGGPYGYTF
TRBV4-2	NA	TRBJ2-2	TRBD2	CASSSRTSGDTGELFF
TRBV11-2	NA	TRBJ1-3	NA	CASSSRSSGNTIYF
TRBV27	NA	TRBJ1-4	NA	CASRYGTATNEKLFF
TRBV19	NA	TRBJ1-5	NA	CASSSNLQRLRQPQHF
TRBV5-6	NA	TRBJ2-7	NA	CASSYANTYEQYF
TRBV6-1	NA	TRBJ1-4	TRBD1	CASRGTGANEKLFF
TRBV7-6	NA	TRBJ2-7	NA	CASSLAPRQLPFSYEQYF
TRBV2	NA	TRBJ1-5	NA	CASSDGGKEFQPQHF
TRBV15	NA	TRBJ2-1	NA	CATSREQGFDEQFF
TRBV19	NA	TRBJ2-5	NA	CASSSGTKQETQYF
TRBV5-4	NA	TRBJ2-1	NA	CASSTGTTYNEQFF
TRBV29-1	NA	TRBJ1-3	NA	CSVMSSGNTIYF
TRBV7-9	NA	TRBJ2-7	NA	CASSSIPLGAAYEQYF